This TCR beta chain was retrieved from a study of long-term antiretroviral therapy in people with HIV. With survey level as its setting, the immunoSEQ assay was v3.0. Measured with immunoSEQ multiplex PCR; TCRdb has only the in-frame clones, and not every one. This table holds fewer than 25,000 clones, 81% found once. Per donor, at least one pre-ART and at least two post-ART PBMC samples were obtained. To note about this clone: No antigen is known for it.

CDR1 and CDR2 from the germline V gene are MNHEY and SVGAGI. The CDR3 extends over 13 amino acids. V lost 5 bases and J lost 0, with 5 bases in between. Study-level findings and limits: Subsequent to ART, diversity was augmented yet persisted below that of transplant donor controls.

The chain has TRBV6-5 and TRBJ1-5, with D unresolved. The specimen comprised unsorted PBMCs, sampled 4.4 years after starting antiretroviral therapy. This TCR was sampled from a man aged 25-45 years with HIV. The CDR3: CASSPYSNQPQHF. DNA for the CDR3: TGTGCCAGCAGTCCTTATAGCAATCAGCCCCAGCATTTT.